This record concerns one T cell receptor (beta chain) sequence. What it binds is not known. The sample comes from a study of T cell clusters in autoimmune cytopenias. Findings and limits, study-wide: Clustering suggested that physiological T cell clusters were missing in primary autoimmune cytopenia patients. TRB repertoire shifts in secondary cytopenia and chronic lymphocytic leukemia mostly reflected lymphoma, not autoimmunity.

TRB amplification used approximately 250 ng of peripheral blood genomic DNA. The CDR3 runs to 18 residues. In germline, CDR1 is MNHEY, CDR2 SVGAGI. One tube held mixed TRB-A and TRB-B primer pools for touch-down PCR. TCRdb reprocessed the multiplex PCR reads; each CDR3 protein has one entry and no DNA is given. The listing contains about 3,500 distinct CDR3 sequences. These data are also associated with another study on T cell repertoires in aging, cancer and after chemotherapy. That paper notes: Donors were grouped into six age bands spanning 30 or younger through 70 or older. Rebound thymic output was suggested by rising median generation probability during chemotherapy in each cancer cohort.

The origin of this receptor is a human donor in good health. The specimen was peripheral blood. The chain links TRBV6-5 to TRBJ1-2; TCRdb's assignment of TRBD1 cannot be checked, as there is no DNA. The CDR3 is CASSRYRGPTAANYGYTF.